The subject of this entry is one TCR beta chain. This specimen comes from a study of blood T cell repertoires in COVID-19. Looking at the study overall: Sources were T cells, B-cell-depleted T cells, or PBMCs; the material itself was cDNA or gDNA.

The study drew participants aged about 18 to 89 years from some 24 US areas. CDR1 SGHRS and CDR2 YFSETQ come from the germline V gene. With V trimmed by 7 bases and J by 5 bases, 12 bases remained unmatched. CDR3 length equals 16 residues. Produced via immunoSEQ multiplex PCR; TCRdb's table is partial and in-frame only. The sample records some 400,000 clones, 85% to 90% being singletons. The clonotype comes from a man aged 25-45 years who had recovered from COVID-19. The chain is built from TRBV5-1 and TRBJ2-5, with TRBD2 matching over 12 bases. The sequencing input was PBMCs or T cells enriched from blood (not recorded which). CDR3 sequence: CASGGGLAGGQETQYF. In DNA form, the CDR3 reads TGCGCCAGCGGCGGTGGCCTAGCGGGAGGGCAGGAGACCCAGTACTTC.